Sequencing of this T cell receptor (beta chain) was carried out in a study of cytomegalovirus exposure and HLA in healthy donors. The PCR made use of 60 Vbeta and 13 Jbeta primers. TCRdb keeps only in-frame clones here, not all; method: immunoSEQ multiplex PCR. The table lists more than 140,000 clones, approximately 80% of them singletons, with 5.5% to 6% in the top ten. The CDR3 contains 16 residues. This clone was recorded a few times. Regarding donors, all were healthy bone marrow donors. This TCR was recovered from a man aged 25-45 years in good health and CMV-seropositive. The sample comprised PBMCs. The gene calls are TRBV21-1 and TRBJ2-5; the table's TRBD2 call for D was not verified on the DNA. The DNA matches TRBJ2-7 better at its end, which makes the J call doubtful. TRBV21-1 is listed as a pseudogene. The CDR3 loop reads CASSHWVQKLDYEQYF. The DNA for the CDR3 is TGTGCCAGCAGCCACTGGGTACAGAAGCTGGACTACGAGCAGTACTTC.